This entry is about one T cell receptor beta chain. Its antigen remains unknown. These data are taken from a study of CD8 T cells in ankylosing spondylitis. Regarding the study as a whole: Ankylosing spondylitis blood seemed to carry a telltale TCR beta motif made of roughly 8 highly homologous variants. Past research had described some motif variants in reactive arthritis synovial fluid and blood. It was reported that disease-linked clones were significantly enriched in matched ankylosing spondylitis synovial fluid.

A quantitative 5'-RACE method, one with molecular barcodes, was used to make TCR beta libraries. TCRdb itself ran the 5' RACE reads through MiXCR, one entry per CDR3 protein. Of 220,000 or so distinct CDR3 sequences listed, about 18% are singletons. V was cut by 6 bases and J by 5 bases, with 23 bases left in between. CDR3 size: 16 residues. Per germline, CDR1 MGHRA and CDR2 YSYEKL. The chain links TRBV4-1 to TRBJ2-7; D remains ambiguous. The sequenced material came from blood, either unsorted or a sorted T cell fraction (not recorded which). This sequence originates from a male donor with ankylosing spondylitis. The CDR3 sequence: CASSLGFGLRLDEQYF. CDR3 DNA sequence: TGCGCCAGCAGTCTCGGCTTCGGGTTGAGGTTGGACGAGCAGTACTTC.